These 14 T cell receptor beta chains share one sample of origin, sequenced in a study of blood T cell repertoires in COVID-19. Only in-frame clones appear in the TCRdb table, and some are missing; sequencing was by immunoSEQ multiplex PCR. The sample consists of 150,000 or so clones, 80% to 90% of them appearing once. Sequenced material: peripheral blood. The receptors originated from a man younger than 35 with COVID-19, enrolled during active disease.

V is TRBV7-2 and J is TRBJ2-1, with D perhaps TRBD2 (6 bases). With 4 bases removed from V and 5 bases from J, the gap between germline ends came to 15 bases. This CDR3 is built from 15 residues. Germline loops: CDR1 SGHTA, CDR2 FQGNSA. The CDR3 DNA sequence: TGTGCCAGCAGCTGGAGGGCGGGAAGCAACAATGAGCAGTTCTTC. Protein: CASSWRAGSNNEQFF.

The V and J genes are TRBV2 and TRBJ2-7; possibly TRBD1 for D (6 bases). V was trimmed by 9 bases and J by 5 bases, leaving 14 bases between them. This CDR3 region has 12 residues. In germline, CDR1 is SNHLY, CDR2 FYNNEI. Here the CDR3 DNA reads TGTGCCAGTGACTTCGCAGGGGACGAGCAGTACTTC. This translates into CASDFAGDEQYF.

The genes are TRBV30 and TRBJ1-3; TRBD1 is a possible D gene (6 bases). CDR1 and CDR2 (germline): GTSNPN, SVGIG (reference sequence). This CDR3 spans 16 amino acids. Trimming took off 4 bases at V and 2 bases at J, with 18 bases between the two ends. CDR3 sequence: CAWIGPTGYAGNTIYF. In DNA form, the CDR3 reads TGTGCCTGGATTGGACCGACAGGATATGCTGGAAACACCATATATTTT. Combining the CDR3 with reference TRBV30 and TRBJ1-3 gives the whole variable domain SQTIHQWPATLVQPVGSPLSLECTVEGTSNPNLYWYRQAAGRGLQLLFYSVGIGQISSEVPQNLSASRPQDRQFILSSKKLLLSDSGFYLCAWIGPTGYAGNTIYFGEGSWLTVV.

The CDR3: CASSPPDSPETQYF. The CDR3 DNA is TGTGCCAGCAGTCCCCCTGACAGTCCGGAGACCCAGTACTTC. This rearrangement joins TRBV27 to TRBJ2-5; maybe TRBD1 (5 bases). Trimming removed 5 bases from V and 5 bases from J, with 15 bases in between. The CDR3 covers 14 residues. CDR1 is MNHEY, CDR2 SMNVEV, per germline (reference sequence).

The V gene is TRBV28, the J gene TRBJ2-1; the D gene is possibly TRBD2 (5 bases). V dropped 1 base and J dropped 8 bases, with 18 bases sitting between them. The CDR3 is 16 residues long. Germline CDR1 and CDR2: MDHEN and SYDVKM. The CDR3 nucleotides read TGTGCCAGCAGTTTATATTTGGAGCGGACTCGCGATGAGCAGTTCTTC. Protein: CASSLYLERTRDEQFF. The full variable domain, its missing parts supplied by reference TRBV28 and TRBJ2-1, is DVKVTQSSRYLVKRTGEKVFLECVQDMDHENMFWYRQDPGLGLRLIYFSYDVKMKEKGDIPEGYSVSREKKERFSLILESASTNQTSMYLCASSLYLERTRDEQFFGPGTRLTVL.

The genes are TRBV24-1 and TRBJ2-2, with TRBD1 matching over 8 bases. CDR3 length: 15 residues. V trimming: 2 bases; J trimming: 3 bases; junction bases outside the gene matches: 1. CDR1 and CDR2 (germline): KGHDR, SFDVKD. For the CDR3, the DNA is TGTGCCACCAGTGATTCGGGACAGGACACCGGGGAGCTGTTTTTT. Its translation is CATSDSGQDTGELFF.

In DNA, the CDR3 is TGTGCCAGCAGCTTATTGCCAGATTTCCCTGAAGCTTTCTTT. The encoded protein is CASSLLPDFPEAFF. The chain has TRBV7-9 and TRBJ1-1; D gene unclear. Germline V gene sequence: CDR1 SEHNR, CDR2 FQNEAQ (reference sequence). CDR3 length: 14 amino acids. V was shortened by 2 bases and J by 6 bases, with 13 bases between the two germline ends.

The chain links TRBV7-9 to TRBJ1-6; 8 nucleotides align to TRBD1. Germline-derived CDR1 and CDR2 are SEHNR and FQNEAQ (reference sequence). With V trimmed by 5 bases and J by 5 bases, 5 bases remained unmatched. The CDR3 is made up of 15 amino acids. CDR3 amino acids: CASSLRQGHNSPLHF. CDR3 nucleotides: TGTGCCAGCAGCCTAAGACAGGGGCATAATTCACCCCTCCACTTT.

The rearrangement uses TRBV27 and TRBJ2-6; possibly TRBD1 for D (6 bases). Germline lookup yields CDR1 MNHEY and CDR2 SMNVEV (reference sequence). V lost 5 bases and J lost 0, with 20 bases in between. The CDR3 covers 19 residues. The CDR3 nucleotides are TGTGCCAGCAGTACTAGGACCTCAAACAGGGCCTCTGGGGCCAACGTCCTGACTTTC. It translates to CASSTRTSNRASGANVLTF.

This clone was counted between two and nine times. This chain connects TRBV9 to TRBJ2-1; 13 bases are a match to TRBD2. Germline lookup yields CDR1 SGDLS and CDR2 YYNGEE. This CDR3 region has 14 residues. V dropped 4 bases and J dropped 12; count of bases not matched to a gene: 7. CDR3 sequence: CASSPGLAGEGQFF. Here the CDR3 DNA reads TGTGCCAGCAGCCCCGGACTAGCGGGAGAGGGGCAGTTCTTC.

V is TRBV9 and J is TRBJ2-7; TRBD2 agrees at 8 bases. Germline V gives CDR1 SGDLS, CDR2 YYNGEE. The CDR3 sequence is 17 residues long. With V trimmed by 0 bases and J by 1 base, 9 bases remained unmatched. CDR3 in DNA: TGTGCCAGCAGCGTAGAAGGCGGGAGGCCTCATTCCTACGAGCAGTACTTC. It codes for CASSVEGGRPHSYEQYF.

The chain joins TRBV7-6 to TRBJ1-1, with 7 bases fitting TRBD1. Germline CDR1 is SGHVS and CDR2 is FNYEAQ. This CDR3 spans 16 amino acids. The V gene end was trimmed by 1 base and the J gene end by 6 bases; junction bases not matched to a gene: 11. CDR3 DNA sequence: TGTGCCAGCAGCTTAGTCGCGACAGGGTATGGGTCTGAAGCTTTCTTT. It is translated as CASSLVATGYGSEAFF. The full variable domain, with the rest looked up from reference TRBV7-6 and TRBJ1-1, is GAGVSQSPRYKVTKRGQDVALRCDPISGHVSLYWYRQALGQGPEFLTYFNYEAQQDKSGLPNDRFSAERPEGSISTLTIQRTEQRDSAMYRCASSLVATGYGSEAFFGQGTRLTVV.

The chain combines TRBV15 with TRBJ2-2; D is possibly TRBD1 (5 bases). CDR3 length equals 14 residues. Trimming pared 3 bases from V and 1 base from J, leaving 6 bases between. Germline V gives CDR1 LNHNV, CDR2 YYDKDF (reference sequence). The DNA of the CDR3 is TGTGCCACCAGCAGCGACAGGAACACCGGGGAGCTGTTTTTT. Translating it yields CATSSDRNTGELFF.

This sequence joins TRBV2 and TRBJ1-6, with 10 bases fitting TRBD1. This CDR3 is built from 17 residues. Trimming removed 6 bases from V and 7 bases from J; junction bases left unmatched: 12. Germline V gene sequence: CDR1 SNHLY, CDR2 FYNNEI. In DNA form, the CDR3 reads TGTGCCAGCAGCCTCCGGGACAGGGGCTCTCCAAATTCACCCCTCCACTTT. Amino acid sequence: CASSLRDRGSPNSPLHF.